Listed below are T cell receptor beta chains from one sample, sequenced in a study of T cells after yellow fever vaccination. TCRdb re-analysed the 5' RACE reads in MiXCR, keeping a single row per CDR3 protein. The top ten hold roughly 17% of the sample, which has roughly 340,000 distinct CDR3 sequences, approximately 9% seen once. Specimen: PBMCs, collected on the day of the first yellow fever vaccination. The receptors were sampled from a man between 18 and 29 years old who received the YFV17D yellow fever vaccine. The conserved cysteine and the conserved F or W are not part of the CDR3 here. Fields, in order: V gene, CDR3 protein.

TRBV7-6 | ASSLLGEVSGAHNEQF
TRBV19 | ASSPEAGNEQF
TRBV9 | ASRDVPGGPRQETQY
TRBV5-1 | ASSLVGDRSSGANVLT
TRBV4-1 | ASSQDIGLWYGYT
TRBV15 | ATSREGSNPSTDTQY
TRBV20-1 | SARGDMNTEAF
TRBV20-1 | SASPSTGEGDGYT
TRBV6-1 | ASSENWRYNEQF
TRBV10-3 | AIRGLGGIDEQF
TRBV12-3/TRBV12-4 | ASSRGDSHPEY
TRBV5-1 | ASSLGGAPDTQY
TRBV7-6 | ASSLLAGGRNADTQY
TRBV20-1 | SARIAGRVYEQY
TRBV7-9 | ASSRRASKVTEAF
TRBV7-8 | ASSRDRGRETQY
TRBV7-2 | ASSLKGSANTGELF
TRBV6-1 | ASSLDPFRGSNEKLF
TRBV18 | ASSPGSVAGTLAGEIRAF
TRBV7-2 | ASSPSGGPYEQY
TRBV5-1 | ASSLLEGDRAYEQY
TRBV6-2/TRBV6-3 | ASSRLSDRGSPLH
TRBV7-7 | ASSLGGGNTDTQY
TRBV12-3/TRBV12-4 | ASSSNFGAQY
TRBV23-1 | ASTVPGVDTDTQY
TRBV5-1 | ASSSRTGEIANGYT
TRBV19 | ATSTGYLSYEQY
TRBV5-4 | ASSSPTAEGTEAF
TRBV7-2 | ASSPHSDRDIQY
TRBV4-2 | ASSQGTQLSWTDTQY
TRBV6-1 | ASRRTTGDTQY
TRBV30 | AWRKTGYTEAF
TRBV5-1 | ASSLLPAQGDEQF
TRBV7-6 | ASSTRQGNEAF
TRBV5-1 | ASSPLLLETQY
TRBV12-3/TRBV12-4 | ASRLLADRAETQY
TRBV27 | ASSFSGQGITEAF